Following are 31 T cell receptor beta chains from one sample sequenced in a study of cytomegalovirus exposure and HLA in healthy donors. PCR used 60 Vbeta primers and 13 Jbeta primers. Method: immunoSEQ multiplex PCR; TCRdb's copy keeps in-frame clones and lacks some. The table lists 220,000 or so clones. The sequencing sample was made of PBMCs. The receptor source for this set is a girl aged 2-10 years in good health and CMV-seropositive.

This chain connects TRBV28 to TRBJ1-5; 9 positions agree with TRBD1. The CDR3 runs to 15 residues. Germline V gives CDR1 MDHEN, CDR2 SYDVKM. The J segment lost 9 bases and the V segment lost 5 bases, leaving 11 bases of the junction unmatched. CDR3 sequence: CASSPTGQGTPPQHF. CDR3 bases: TGTGCCAGCAGTCCGACCGGACAGGGGACCCCGCCCCAGCATTTT.

J is TRBJ1-2 and V is TRBV13, with 7 bases matching TRBD1. The CDR3 is 14 amino acids. J lost 4 bases, V lost 4 bases, and 6 bases had no gene match. The germline CDR1 and CDR2 sequences are PRHDT and FYEKMQ (reference sequence). The CDR3 sequence: CASSSPGQLYGYTF. The CDR3 nucleotides are TGTGCCAGCAGCTCGCCGGGACAGCTCTATGGCTACACCTTC.

V usage is TRBV28 and J usage is TRBJ2-7; tentatively, D is TRBD1 (6 bases). The CDR3 extends over 13 amino acids. Germline CDR1 and CDR2: MDHEN and SYDVKM. Trimming left V 5 bases short and J 3 bases short, with 11 bases between. CDR3 in amino acids: CASSPRTVYEQYF. CDR3 in DNA: TGTGCCAGCAGTCCGAGGACAGTCTACGAGCAGTACTTC.

The V and J genes are TRBV19 and TRBJ2-1; 11 bases are shared with TRBD2. This CDR3 spans 16 amino acids. Germline assignment: CDR1 LNHDA and CDR2 SQIVND (reference sequence). V lost 5 bases, J lost 8 bases, and 11 bases stayed unmatched. The CDR3 DNA is TGTGCCAGTAGTTTTCGCCGACTAGCGGGGAGCGATGAGCAGTTCTTC. Translating it yields CASSFRRLAGSDEQFF.

The rearrangement joins TRBV30 to TRBJ2-1, with TRBD1 identical over 8 bases. J was trimmed by 5 bases and V by 3 bases; bases with no gene match: 12. The CDR3 loop spans 16 amino acids. Per germline, CDR1 GTSNPN and CDR2 SVGIG (reference sequence). CDR3 region: CAWRPFRGLQDNEQFF. CDR3 DNA sequence: TGTGCCTGGAGACCTTTCAGGGGGCTTCAAGACAATGAGCAGTTCTTC.

V gene TRBV7-9 combines with J gene TRBJ2-7; 8 bases map to TRBD1. Germline V gene data show CDR1 as SEHNR and CDR2 as FQNEAQ (reference sequence). The CDR3 consists of 13 residues. The V and J ends lost 8 bases and 3 bases, in that order; junction bases with no gene match: 6. DNA for the CDR3: TGTGCCAGCCGGGCAGGGGGCTTCTACGAGCAGTACTTC. Residues: CASRAGGFYEQYF.

The CDR3 nucleotides are TGTGCCAGCAGTGTACAGAACACCGGGGAGCTGTTTTTT. Residues: CASSVQNTGELFF. The V and J genes are TRBV6-5 and TRBJ2-2; D ambiguous. Trimming shortened V by 5 bases and J by 1 base, and 5 bases separated the two germline ends. CDR1 and CDR2 from the germline V gene are MNHEY and SVGAGI. The CDR3 totals 13 residues.

The chain is built from TRBV25-1 and TRBJ2-3; D is possibly TRBD2 (6 bases). Trimming removed 1 base at V and 2 bases at J, with 16 bases between. The germline gives CDR1 MGHDK, CDR2 SYGVNS. CDR3 length: 17 amino acids. CDR3 nucleotides: TGTGCCAGCAGTGAATTCGGGGGATCGGTTTACACAGATACGCAGTATTTT. Its protein is CASSEFGGSVYTDTQYF.

This chain links TRBV27 with TRBJ2-1, with unresolved D. Germline V gives CDR1 MNHEY, CDR2 SMNVEV (reference sequence). The CDR3 has 14 amino acids. Trimming took off 3 bases at V and 4 bases at J, with 10 bases between the two ends. The CDR3 region is CASSFSVGYNEQFF. DNA for the CDR3: TGTGCCAGCAGTTTCTCGGTCGGTTACAATGAGCAGTTCTTC.

The chain combines TRBV2 with TRBJ2-4, with 12 bases that match TRBD1. The CDR3 spans 15 residues. Per the germline V gene, CDR1 is SNHLY and CDR2 is FYNNEI. The V segment lost 6 bases and the J segment 5 bases; nucleotides outside the gene matches: 5. CDR3 region: CASRGTGGRQNIQYF. CDR3 nucleotides: TGTGCCAGCAGAGGGACAGGGGGCAGGCAAAACATTCAGTACTTC.

The chain carries TRBV10-3 and TRBJ1-1, with 10 bases that match TRBD1. With 0 bases clipped from V and 0 bases from J, the junction kept 10 bases outside the gene matches. CDR3 length: 19 residues. Germline V gene lookup returns CDR1 ENHRY and CDR2 SYGVKD. CDR3 in amino acids: CAISESLLGTGVMNTEAFF. CDR3 sequence (DNA): TGTGCCATCAGTGAGTCGTTGCTAGGGACAGGGGTCATGAACACTGAAGCTTTCTTT.

The V and J genes are TRBV5-1 and TRBJ2-7, with 8 bases aligning to TRBD2. V lost 1 base and J lost 1; bases outside the gene matches: 1. This CDR3 region has 14 residues. Looked up from germline, CDR1 is SGHRS and CDR2 is YFSETQ. In nucleotides, the CDR3 is TGCGCCAGCAGCTTGCGGGAGGGGTCCTACGAGCAGTACTTC. It codes for CASSLREGSYEQYF.

For this clone: The identical CDR3 is also encoded by other nucleotide sequences in the sample. The chain employs TRBV4-1 and TRBJ2-7, with 8 bases fitting TRBD1. V shed 4 bases, J shed 2 bases, and the junction held 4 bases outside the gene matches. The length of the CDR3 is 14 residues. From germline, CDR1 is MGHRA and CDR2 YSYEKL. CDR3 in amino acids: CASSLGQGTYEQYF. CDR3 coding DNA: TGCGCCAGCAGCCTCGGACAGGGCACCTACGAGCAGTACTTC.

The chain joins TRBV21-1 to TRBJ2-7; TRBD1 is taken as the D call from the table, unchecked against the DNA. TRBV21-1 is given as a pseudogene. The CDR3 consists of 14 residues. For the CDR3, the DNA is TGTGCCAGCAGCGCCCGGGACAGGGGGGACGAGCAGTACTTC. It encodes CASSARDRGDEQYF.

V gene TRBV7-2 combines with J gene TRBJ2-2, with 13 bases that match TRBD2. The CDR3 sequence is 15 residues long. Per germline, CDR1 SGHTA and CDR2 FQGNSA. Trimming took 3 bases from V and 6 from J; bases not matched to a gene: 1. The CDR3 loop reads CASSFTSGRAGELFF. The DNA for the CDR3 is TGTGCCAGCAGCTTTACTAGCGGGAGGGCCGGGGAGCTGTTTTTT.

V usage is TRBV6-5 and J usage is TRBJ2-5; 10 positions agree with TRBD2. TRBJ2-7 matches the DNA end more closely, so the J call is doubtful. CDR1 is MNHEY, CDR2 SVGAGI, per germline. The CDR3 runs 15 residues. The CDR3 reads CASSPTSGLGYEQYF. CDR3 in DNA: TGTGCCAGCAGTCCGACTAGCGGGCTTGGGTACGAGCAGTACTTC.

The chain links TRBV29-1 to TRBJ2-7; D is possibly TRBD1 (6 bases). The CDR3 spans 13 residues. Germline loops: CDR1 SQVTM, CDR2 ANQGSEA. Trimming shortened V by 2 bases and J by 5 bases, and 13 bases separated the two germline ends. The CDR3 sequence: CSVELGHSNEQYF. DNA for the CDR3: TGCAGCGTTGAATTGGGACACAGTAACGAGCAGTACTTC.

The chain uses TRBV5-1 and TRBJ1-4; D gene ambiguous. The germline V gene has CDR1 SGHRS and CDR2 YFSETQ. Trimming stripped 4 bases from V and 7 bases from J, with 20 bases between. The CDR3 loop spans 16 amino acids. In nucleotides, the CDR3 is TGCGCCAGCAGCGAGGCTGGAAGTCGTCCCCGTGAAAAACTGTTTTTT. This codes for CASSEAGSRPREKLFF.

This chain connects TRBV19 to TRBJ1-2; D unclear. This CDR3 region has 13 residues. Trimming cost V 5 bases and J 6 bases, with 13 bases left between them. Looked up from germline, CDR1 is LNHDA and CDR2 is SQIVND (reference sequence). For the CDR3, the DNA is TGTGCCAGTAGTTACGGGTGGGGAGATGGCTACACCTTC. This codes for CASSYGWGDGYTF. The whole variable domain, remainder taken from reference TRBV19 and TRBJ1-2, is DGGITQSPKYLFRKEGQNVTLSCEQNLNHDAMYWYRQDPGQGLRLIYYSQIVNDFQKGDIAEGYSVSREKKESFPLTVTSAQKNPTAFYLCASSYGWGDGYTFGSGTRLTVV.

The genes are TRBV5-1 and TRBJ1-2; TRBD1 aligns across 9 bases. Germline values: CDR1 SGHRS, CDR2 YFSETQ. CDR3 length: 16 residues. Trimming removed 1 base from V and 8 bases from J; junction bases left unmatched: 12. The CDR3 reads CASSLPAGQGTGGYTF. CDR3 sequence (DNA): TGCGCCAGCAGCTTGCCCGCTGGACAGGGGACCGGGGGCTACACCTTC.

This chain joins TRBV28 and TRBJ2-7; possibly TRBD2 for D (6 bases). The germline CDR1 and CDR2 sequences are MDHEN and SYDVKM. V was clipped by 6 bases and J by 3 bases, with 15 bases between them. The CDR3 is 14 residues long. The CDR3 protein is CASSSGLTGYEQYF. The CDR3 nucleotides read TGTGCCAGCAGCTCGGGACTGACGGGCTACGAGCAGTACTTC.

J is TRBJ2-3 and V is TRBV27, with 8 bases identical to TRBD2. The germline V gene encodes CDR1 MNHEY and CDR2 SMNVEV (reference sequence). The CDR3 loop spans 18 amino acids. Losses at the gene ends were 0 bases for V and 2 bases for J; bases not matched to a gene: 10. CDR3 nucleotide sequence: TGTGCCAGCAGTTTATCGAGGTATAGCGGGACATTCACAGATACGCAGTATTTT. Amino acids: CASSLSRYSGTFTDTQYF.

This chain joins TRBV15 and TRBJ2-5; D ambiguous. Germline lookup yields CDR1 LNHNV and CDR2 YYDKDF (reference sequence). The CDR3 is made up of 13 amino acids. Trimming pared 7 bases from V and 4 bases from J, leaving 13 bases between. Written as DNA, the CDR3 is TGTGCCACCACCCTAGGTCAAGGAGAGACCCAGTACTTC. It yields the protein CATTLGQGETQYF.

This rearrangement joins TRBV5-1 to TRBJ2-1; 11 positions agree with TRBD1. This CDR3 region has 16 residues. V dropped 3 bases and J dropped 2; count of bases not matched to a gene: 4. CDR1 SGHRS and CDR2 YFSETQ come from the germline V gene. CDR3 DNA sequence: TGCGCCAGCAGCTATGGACAGGGGGCGACCTACAATGAGCAGTTCTTC. Amino acids: CASSYGQGATYNEQFF.

J is TRBJ2-7 and V is TRBV28, with 9 bases lining up with TRBD2. J gave up 2 bases and V 5 bases, and 7 bases lay outside the gene matches. The CDR3 consists of 15 residues. From germline, CDR1 is MDHEN and CDR2 SYDVKM. CDR3 sequence: CASSTLAGVPYEQYF. For the CDR3, the DNA is TGTGCCAGCAGTACCTTAGCGGGAGTCCCCTACGAGCAGTACTTC. The whole variable domain, filled in from reference TRBV28 and TRBJ2-7, reads DVKVTQSSRYLVKRTGEKVFLECVQDMDHENMFWYRQDPGLGLRLIYFSYDVKMKEKGDIPEGYSVSREKKERFSLILESASTNQTSMYLCASSTLAGVPYEQYFGPGTRLTVT.

The chain combines TRBV27 with TRBJ2-7; 7 nucleotides line up with TRBD1. J was trimmed by 9 bases and V by 5 bases; bases with no gene match: 13. This CDR3 is 14 amino acids long. Per the germline V gene, CDR1 is MNHEY and CDR2 is SMNVEV (reference sequence). CDR3 protein: CASSLGTVGSGQYF. CDR3 nucleotides: TGTGCCAGCAGTCTGGGGACAGTGGGTTCGGGGCAGTACTTC.

The chain couples TRBV29-1 to TRBJ1-2; 11 bases are a match to TRBD1. CDR1 and CDR2 (germline): SQVTM, ANQGSEA. The CDR3 is 14 amino acids. Trimming removed 4 bases from V and 5 bases from J; junction bases left unmatched: 6. This CDR3 reads CSVVEDRGLYGYTF. The DNA for the CDR3 is TGCAGCGTTGTGGAGGACAGGGGGCTGTATGGCTACACCTTC.

The chain couples TRBV7-9 to TRBJ2-7; a weak D match, TRBD2 (5 bases). Germline CDR1 and CDR2: SEHNR and FQNEAQ (reference sequence). The CDR3 loop spans 15 amino acids. V gave up 2 bases and J gave up 0 bases, with 11 bases separating them. The CDR3 protein is CASSLLAGSSYEQYF. The DNA for the CDR3 is TGTGCCAGCAGCTTACTGGCTGGGAGCTCCTACGAGCAGTACTTC. The variable domain in full, with the rest retrieved from reference TRBV7-9 and TRBJ2-7, is DTGVSQNPRHKITKRGQNVTFRCDPISEHNRLYWYRQTLGQGPEFLTYFQNEAQLEKSRLLSDRFSAERPKGSFSTLEIQRTEQGDSAMYLCASSLLAGSSYEQYFGPGTRLTVT.

The gene calls are TRBV6-6 and TRBJ2-3; D ambiguous. Germline V gives CDR1 MNHNY, CDR2 SVGAGI (reference sequence). There are 13 residues in the CDR3. V shed 2 bases and J shed 4 bases, with 7 bases lying between them. The CDR3 sequence: CASSYAVADTQYF. CDR3 sequence (DNA): TGTGCCAGCAGTTACGCGGTGGCAGATACGCAGTATTTT.

This chain uses TRBV4-1 with TRBJ2-7, with D perhaps matching TRBD2 (6 bases). Trimming left V 5 bases short and J 5 bases short, with 13 bases between. The germline V gene has CDR1 MGHRA and CDR2 YSYEKL. The CDR3 totals 13 residues. The CDR3 sequence: CASSGLQYNEQYF. CDR3 nucleotide sequence: TGCGCCAGCAGCGGACTACAATATAACGAGCAGTACTTC.

The chain joins TRBV27 to TRBJ2-1; 7 nucleotides agree with TRBD1. CDR1 is MNHEY, CDR2 SMNVEV, per germline (reference sequence). J was trimmed by 5 bases and V by 6 bases; bases with no gene match: 10. This CDR3 comprises 15 residues. The CDR3 DNA reads as TGTGCCAGCAGCCAGGATAGGGGGCCAAACAATGAGCAGTTCTTC. Residues: CASSQDRGPNNEQFF.